This T cell receptor (beta chain) was sequenced during a study of blood T cell repertoires in COVID-19 (TCRdb year 2020). About the study as a whole: Samples from collaborators originated in the United States, Italy and Spain and spanned both the acute and convalescent phases of COVID-19. The prospective study material was composed of cDNA or gDNA derived from T cells, B-cell-depleted T cells, or PBMCs. Subjects who had been exposed to COVID-19, were actively infected with it, or had recovered from it provided the deeply sampled blood TCRbeta repertoires that made up the dataset. The repertoires were released in a freely available public database intended as a resource for research on the immune response to SARS-CoV-2. Nearly every sample came with metadata listing a de-identified subject ID, COVID-19 status, age in years and sex. Where available, HLA class I and class II types were taken from metadata supplied by the sample provider and were not determined by assay-based typing. The samples were drawn from the first 160 participants of the ongoing ImmuneRACE study and from 1,254 subjects provided by 6 global collaborators. The full study reports these points: Clinical and demographic metadata were provided uncurated, with the amount varying by source and participant.

The CDR3 has 15 amino acids, counting the end cysteine and phenylalanine. The only DNA kept is the CDR3, 45 bases in frame from the first base. CDR1 and CDR2 (KGHSH, LQKENI) derive from the germline V gene. V was cut back by 2 bases and J by 0 bases, leaving a gap of 8 bases between them. Whole blood was collected in K2EDTA tubes by collaborating institutions according to the institutions' own protocols. For TCRbeta analysis, collaborator samples were shipped as frozen whole blood, as isolated PBMCs, or as DNA extracted from either sample type. Points on this clone: Its antigen has not been determined. The input lacks base qualities; no much larger clone sits a single base away.

TCRbeta CDR3 regions were amplified from genomic DNA using the immunoSEQ Assay, a bias-controlled multiplex PCR. The study's own analysis went as follows. The number of nucleated cells in each sample was estimated by amplification of reference gene primers within the assay. To quantify the absolute abundance of each unique TCRbeta CDR3 rearrangement, sequence reads were collapsed and filtered. For each sample, productive Simpson clonality was calculated as the square root of Simpson's diversity index across productive rearrangements. Held by TCRdb, this immuneACCESS table contains in-frame sequences only and omits some clones. Under half of the omission traces to an unresolved V gene where checked; the cause of the rest is unknown. V and J calls and clone size are as listed in that table; D and trimming were resolved from the DNA. The sample table shows approximately 200,000 clones, and roughly 85% are seen once. The ten largest clonotypes hold around 0.96% of the sample.

The chain uses TRBV18 and TRBJ2-1; a tentative D match to TRBD2 spans 6 bases. Sequencing used peripheral blood. The clonotype was recovered from a man in his forties with acute or convalescent COVID-19. The DNA reads as follows: TGTGCCAGCTCACCAGGACTATACTCCTACAATGAGCAGTTCTTC. Translation gives CASSPGLYSYNEQFF.